These T cell receptor beta chains were read from a single sample in a study of blood T cell repertoires in COVID-19. Assay used: immunoSEQ multiplex PCR; TCRdb lists only in-frame clones, some missing. The sample contains 200,000 to 300,000 clones, more than 80% of which appear only once. Sequencing was carried out using peripheral blood. Source of these receptors: a woman between 40 and 50 years old with acute or convalescent COVID-19. Each CDR3 is given with its conserved first and last residue. D genes are given only for firm matches. Some rows mark clone size as missing; the rest say once, few, many or name a class of expanded clone.

J: TRBJ1-5
D: TRBD1
size: .
V: TRBV27
DNA: TGTGCCAGCAGCCCTTGGACAGGGAGCAATCAGCCCCAGCATTTT
CDR3: CASSPWTGSNQPQHF

J: TRBJ2-5
D: .
size: once
V: TRBV6-1
DNA: TGTGCCAGCAGTGAAGGAGGGCAGAATTGGTACCAAGAGACCCAGTACTTC
CDR3: CASSEGGQNWYQETQYF

J: TRBJ1-3
D: .
size: .
V: TRBV6-6
DNA: TGTGCCAGCAGCGTCGGACAGCCATACTCTGGAAACACCATATATTTT
CDR3: CASSVGQPYSGNTIYF

J: TRBJ1-5
D: TRBD1
size: .
V: TRBV27
DNA: TGTGCCAGCAGTTATACAGGGGGAGGCCAGCCCCAGCATTTT
CDR3: CASSYTGGGQPQHF

J: TRBJ1-2
D: .
size: .
V: TRBV25-1
DNA: TGTGCCAGCAGGAGGGAAGCTAACTATGGCTACACCTTC
CDR3: CASRREANYGYTF

J: TRBJ2-2
D: .
size: .
V: TRBV12-1
DNA: TGTGCCAGCAGCCTTTTTCCGGGACAGGGATCCGGGGAGCTGTTTTTT
CDR3: CASSLFPGQGSGELFF

J: TRBJ1-1
D: TRBD1
size: .
V: TRBV12-3/TRBV12-4
DNA: TGTGCCAGCAGTTTTGGGTTGACAGGGGTGGCTTTCTTT
CDR3: CASSFGLTGVAFF

J: TRBJ1-1
D: .
size: .
V: TRBV6-5
DNA: TGTGCCAGCGCCCGGCCGGGGGAGGGAAATACTGAAGCTTTCTTT
CDR3: CASARPGEGNTEAFF

J: TRBJ2-2
D: TRBD2
size: .
V: TRBV6-5
DNA: TGTGCCAGCACCCGGGGGGTCCTTAACACCGGGGAGCTGTTTTTT
CDR3: CASTRGVLNTGELFF

J: TRBJ1-3
D: TRBD1
size: once
V: TRBV11-2
DNA: TGTGCCAGCGCCCCCGGGACAGGCTCCGGAAACACCATATATTTT
CDR3: CASAPGTGSGNTIYF

J: TRBJ1-2
D: TRBD1
size: .
V: TRBV5-1
DNA: TGCGCCAGCAGCTTGGGGACAGGGTTTAATCGCTATGGCTACACCTTC
CDR3: CASSLGTGFNRYGYTF

J: TRBJ1-2
D: .
size: .
V: TRBV13
DNA: TGTGCCAGCAGCGCCCGACAGGAATATGGCTACACCTTC
CDR3: CASSARQEYGYTF

J: TRBJ2-3
D: .
size: .
V: TRBV9
DNA: TGTGCCAGCAGCGTAGCGGGCGGAAGCGGCGCAGATACGCAGTATTTT
CDR3: CASSVAGGSGADTQYF

J: TRBJ1-2
D: .
size: .
V: TRBV6-4
DNA: TGTGCCAGCAGTGATTCGACCAGGATGGGTAGTGGCTACACCTTC
CDR3: CASSDSTRMGSGYTF

J: TRBJ1-1
D: TRBD1
size: .
V: TRBV30
DNA: TGTGCCTGGGGGACAGGGCCTGAAGCTTTCTTT
CDR3: CAWGTGPEAFF

J: TRBJ1-2
D: TRBD1
size: .
V: TRBV2
DNA: TGTGCCAGCAGTGAAGCGCTCCCACTCCAGGGGGGAGGCTACACCTTC
CDR3: CASSEALPLQGGGYTF

J: TRBJ1-1
D: TRBD1
size: few
V: TRBV29-1
DNA: TGCAGCGTGGACAGGGGACAGCCCATTGAAGCTTTCTTT
CDR3: CSVDRGQPIEAFF

J: TRBJ1-1
D: .
size: .
V: TRBV19
DNA: TGTGCCAGTACAACAGGGTGGGTCACTGAAGCTTTCTTT
CDR3: CASTTGWVTEAFF

J: TRBJ2-2
D: .
size: .
V: TRBV27
DNA: TGTGCCAGCAGTTTAGGAGGGACCGGGGAGCTGTTTTTT
CDR3: CASSLGGTGELFF

J: TRBJ1-3
D: .
size: .
V: TRBV3-1/TRBV3-2
DNA: TGTGCCAGCAGCCAACGGGTCTCTGGAAACACCATATATTTT
CDR3: CASSQRVSGNTIYF

J: TRBJ2-4
D: TRBD2
size: .
V: TRBV2
DNA: TGTGCCAGCAGCGCTCCGAGGCTTAGCGGGCAAGAAGCCAAAAACATTCAGTACTTC
CDR3: CASSAPRLSGQEAKNIQYF

J: TRBJ2-5
D: TRBD1
size: .
V: TRBV4-1
DNA: TGCGCCAGCAGCCAAGTTGGGACAGAAGAGACCCAGTACTTC
CDR3: CASSQVGTEETQYF

J: TRBJ2-1
D: .
size: .
V: TRBV4-1
DNA: TGCGCCAGCAGCCAAGTCCAGGGGCCATTCAATGAGCAGTTCTTC
CDR3: CASSQVQGPFNEQFF

J: TRBJ2-4
D: TRBD1
size: once
V: TRBV4-1
DNA: TGCGCCAGCAGCCAAGTTAAGGGACAGGGGGTAGCCAAAAACATTCAGTACTTC
CDR3: CASSQVKGQGVAKNIQYF

J: TRBJ1-1
D: TRBD1
size: .
V: TRBV29-1
DNA: TGCAGTGCCAGGGGGCAAGCGAACACTGAAGCTTTCTTT
CDR3: CSARGQANTEAFF

J: TRBJ1-2
D: .
size: .
V: TRBV11-2
DNA: TGTGCCAGCAGCTTATGGGCAGGGCGACGAGGCTACACCTTC
CDR3: CASSLWAGRRGYTF

J: TRBJ1-5
D: .
size: .
V: TRBV5-8
DNA: TGTGCCAGCAGCTTGGGGCAGGGAAGGCTTCAGCCCCAGCATTTT
CDR3: CASSLGQGRLQPQHF

J: TRBJ1-4
D: .
size: .
V: TRBV27
DNA: TGTGCCAGCAGTTTCCGGTGGGCTTGGGGAGATGAAAAACTGTTTTTT
CDR3: CASSFRWAWGDEKLFF

J: TRBJ1-1
D: TRBD1
size: once
V: TRBV10-2
DNA: TGCGCCAGCAGCGGGACAGGGGTAAACACTGAAGCTTTCTTT
CDR3: CASSGTGVNTEAFF

J: TRBJ2-3
D: TRBD2
size: .
V: TRBV9
DNA: TGTGCCAGCAACGCTGCGGGGGGGCACACAGATACGCAGTATTTT
CDR3: CASNAAGGHTDTQYF

J: TRBJ1-1
D: .
size: .
V: TRBV19
DNA: TGTGCCAGTAGTACAAGGACACAACTGTACACTGAAGCTTTCTTT
CDR3: CASSTRTQLYTEAFF

J: TRBJ1-3
D: .
size: .
V: TRBV4-2
DNA: TGTGCCAGCAGCCAAGCCAGGGCACGAAACACCATATATTTT
CDR3: CASSQARARNTIYF

J: TRBJ2-1
D: TRBD2
size: .
V: TRBV4-1
DNA: TGCGCCAGCAGCCAAGAAGCACTTCTAGCGGGGGGGCGCAGGAATGAGCAGTTCTTC
CDR3: CASSQEALLAGGRRNEQFF

J: TRBJ2-5
D: TRBD2
size: .
V: TRBV5-1
DNA: TGCGCCAGCAGAGCGACTCTAGCGGGGGGCGCACTCCAGACCGGGGAGACCCAGTACTTC
CDR3: CASRATLAGGALQTGETQYF

J: TRBJ2-5
D: .
size: once
V: TRBV5-1
DNA: TGCGCCAGCAGCTTAACTACCCAGGGTCCCTCTAAAGAGACCCAGTACTTC
CDR3: CASSLTTQGPSKETQYF

J: TRBJ2-2
D: .
size: .
V: TRBV7-2
DNA: TGTGCCAGCAGGCCAGGGGCCGGCGTGGGGGAGCTGTTTTTT
CDR3: CASRPGAGVGELFF

J: TRBJ1-2
D: TRBD1
size: .
V: TRBV6-2/TRBV6-3
DNA: TGTGCCAGCAGTTACTCCGGGACAGGGGGCGCCTCAGGCTACACCTTC
CDR3: CASSYSGTGGASGYTF

J: TRBJ1-1
D: .
size: .
V: TRBV9
DNA: TGTGCCAGCAGCGTAGAAATTAAGAACACTGAAGCTTTCTTT
CDR3: CASSVEIKNTEAFF

J: TRBJ2-1
D: .
size: .
V: TRBV18
DNA: TGTGCCAGCTCACCAGACAGGTCCAACAATGAGCAGTTCTTC
CDR3: CASSPDRSNNEQFF

J: TRBJ2-3
D: TRBD1
size: .
V: TRBV10-3
DNA: TGTGCCATCAGTAAGGGGGCGGGCAGGGCTAGCACAGATACGCAGTATTTT
CDR3: CAISKGAGRASTDTQYF

J: TRBJ1-2
D: .
size: .
V: TRBV28
DNA: TGTGCCAGCACCGGGCCGGGAGCAAACTATGGCTACACCTTC
CDR3: CASTGPGANYGYTF

J: TRBJ1-4
D: TRBD1
size: .
V: TRBV4-2
DNA: TGTGCCAGCAGCCTCTCGGGACAGCGAAATGAAAAACTGTTTTTT
CDR3: CASSLSGQRNEKLFF

J: TRBJ1-3
D: .
size: .
V: TRBV11-2
DNA: TGTGCCAGCAGCTTCGTGCCGGTAGACACCATATATTTT
CDR3: CASSFVPVDTIYF

J: TRBJ1-5
D: TRBD1
size: .
V: TRBV2
DNA: TGTGCCAGCAGAGAACAGGGGATGAGGGATCAGCCCCAGCATTTT
CDR3: CASREQGMRDQPQHF

J: TRBJ1-2
D: .
size: .
V: TRBV19
DNA: TGTGCCAGTAGTATAGACCAGGGAGGATCCTATGGCTACACCTTC
CDR3: CASSIDQGGSYGYTF

J: TRBJ2-3
D: TRBD2
size: .
V: TRBV14
DNA: TGTGCCAGCAGCCTGGGACTAGCGGGAACTAGCACAGATACGCAGTATTTT
CDR3: CASSLGLAGTSTDTQYF

J: TRBJ2-6
D: .
size: .
V: TRBV24-1
DNA: TGTGCCACCAGTGACTTTTCGTCCTCTGGGGCCAACGTCCTGACTTTC
CDR3: CATSDFSSSGANVLTF

J: TRBJ1-4
D: .
size: .
V: TRBV19
DNA: TGTGCCAGCAGAAACCGGGGAAAAAATGAAAAACTGTTTTTT
CDR3: CASRNRGKNEKLFF